This T cell receptor beta chain was sequenced in a study of T cell repertoires in aging, cancer and after chemotherapy. Study information: About 9 million TCR reads were in the whole dataset.

Rearranged V-D-J TRB sequences were amplified with a mixed TRB-A/B primer pool. TCRdb recomputed calls from the multiplex PCR reads with MiXCR, one row per CDR3 protein. Of thousands of distinct CDR3 sequences in the sample, roughly 51% are singletons; the top ten hold 25% to 30%. TCR beta rearrangements were amplified from peripheral blood genomic DNA. With regard to this clonotype: Its antigen is still unknown.

Study-wide results and limits: Rebound thymic output was suggested by rising median generation probability during chemotherapy in each cancer cohort.

Sequenced sample: blood. The TCR comes from a human donor in good health.

The CDR3 DNA reads as TGTGCCAGCAGGGGGCCCCAGGAGACCCAGTACTTC. Translation: CASRGPQETQYF. The rearrangement uses TRBV6-5 and TRBJ2-5; a weak D match, TRBD1 (5 bases). Germline assignment: CDR1 MNHEY and CDR2 SVGAGI. Trimming removed 6 bases at V and 5 bases at J, with 10 bases between. This CDR3 comprises 12 residues.